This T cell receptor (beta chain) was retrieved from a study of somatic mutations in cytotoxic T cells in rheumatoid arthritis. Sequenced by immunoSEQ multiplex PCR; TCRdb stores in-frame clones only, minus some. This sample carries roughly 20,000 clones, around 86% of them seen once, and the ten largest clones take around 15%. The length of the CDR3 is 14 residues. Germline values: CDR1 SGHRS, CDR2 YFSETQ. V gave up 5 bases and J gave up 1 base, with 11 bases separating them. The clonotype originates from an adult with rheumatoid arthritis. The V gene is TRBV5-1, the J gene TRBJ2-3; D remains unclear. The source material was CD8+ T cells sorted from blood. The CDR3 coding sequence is TGCGCCAGCAGTCCTTTTCGACGCACAGATACGCAGTATTTT. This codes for CASSPFRRTDTQYF.